This T cell receptor (beta chain) stems from a study of blood T cell repertoires in COVID-19. This CDR3 has 12 amino acids. Looked up from germline, CDR1 is WNHNN and CDR2 is SYGVQD (reference sequence). V was pared by 8 bases and J by 0 bases, with 7 bases between. Assay used: immunoSEQ multiplex PCR; TCRdb lists only in-frame clones, some missing. Of a few hundred thousand clones in the sample, roughly 87% were seen once. In Cohort 3, a recovered donor had either two negative PCRs, clearance, or symptom resolution. The sample taken for sequencing was PBMCs or T cells enriched from blood (not recorded which). V usage is TRBV10-1 and J usage is TRBJ1-1; tentatively, D is TRBD1 (6 bases). The TCR sequence derives from a woman under 30 who had recovered from COVID-19. CDR3 sequence reads: CASRQVNTEAFF. CDR3 in DNA: TGCGCCAGCCGACAGGTGAACACTGAAGCTTTCTTT.